Sequencing of this T cell receptor beta chain was carried out in a study of shared T cell receptors in the human thymus. J was trimmed by 13 bases and V by 3 bases; bases with no gene match: 3. The germline V gene encodes CDR1 DFQATT and CDR2 SNEGSKA (reference sequence). CDR3 length: 11 amino acids. The assay was immunoSEQ multiplex PCR, and TCRdb's table has in-frame clones only and misses some. This table holds 700,000 to 750,000 clones, 80% to 90% found once. The data also belong to a second study, concerning human thymus T cells. This second study says: It was healthy Finnish infants having corrective surgery for congenital heart defects who were the donors. Thymus tissue for the work was resected from patients undergoing corrective heart surgery. Thymic as well as blood repertoires seemed to favor certain V and J genes unevenly. A high degree of thymic repertoire overlap among unrelated individuals was reported in related research.

This TCR was recovered from a girl under three years old with a congenital heart defect. Sequencing used thymocytes. The V and J genes are TRBV20-1 and TRBJ2-1; 10 nucleotides line up with TRBD2. CDR3 amino acids: CSARSGGVQFF. The CDR3, as DNA: TGCAGTGCTAGGAGCGGGGGGGTTCAGTTCTTC.